This T cell receptor beta chain comes out of a study of T cell responses to AZD1222 COVID-19 vaccine. Method: immunoSEQ multiplex PCR; TCRdb's copy keeps in-frame clones and lacks some. The table shows around 100,000 clones, with around 95% occurring only once. Broader study findings: Among AZD1222 vaccinees, only 5 or 6 were seropositive at baseline.

With regard to this clone: Its antigen is unknown.

The CDR3 sequence is 15 residues long. Germline V gives CDR1 SGHAT, CDR2 FQNNGV. The V gene lost 5 bases and the J gene lost 0 bases, with 14 bases spanning the gap. The clonotype was recovered from an adult in good health. Here the sequenced sample was peripheral blood, taken on day 0 of AZD1222 vaccination. The chain carries TRBV11-2 and TRBJ2-7, with D possibly being TRBD2 (5 bases). DNA of the CDR3: TGTGCCAGCAGCCGAGAGCGGCAACCCTCCTACGAGCAGTACTTC. Translating it yields CASSRERQPSYEQYF. Combining the CDR3 with reference TRBV11-2 and TRBJ2-7 gives the whole variable domain EAGVAQSPRYKIIEKRQSVAFWCNPISGHATLYWYQQILGQGPKLLIQFQNNGVVDDSQLPKDRFSAERLKGVDSTLKIQPAKLEDSAVYLCASSRERQPSYEQYFGPGTRLTVT.